Sequencing of this T cell receptor beta chain was carried out in a study of naive and memory T cell subsets. The study's findings and limits: Over 95% of naive TCR sequences appeared only once, unlike memory subsets. In CD4 and CD8 cells, diversity dropped from naive through EMRA.

This clonotype was counted ten times or more. What it recognizes is unknown. This CDR3 region has 13 residues. Germline loops: CDR1 KGHSH, CDR2 LQKENI. Trimming took off 3 bases at V and 2 bases at J, with 7 bases between the two ends. An equimolar mix of two oligonucleotides served as the beta constant-region primer for TRBC1 and TRBC2. Ligated cDNA was amplified by four rounds of PCR with nested alpha and beta constant-region primers and SP2. One entry per CDR3 protein, called by TCRdb with MiXCR from the UMI-ligation and nested PCR reads. Seen here are 120,000 or so distinct CDR3 sequences, 35% to 45% observed once, and the top ten hold 0.9%.

The source is a human donor in good health. The genes are TRBV18 and TRBJ1-1; tentatively, D is TRBD1 (6 bases). Sequenced: central memory CD4+ T cells from blood. CDR3 sequence reads: CASSPRGNTEAFF. The CDR3 coding sequence is TGTGCCAGCTCACCCAGGGGAAACACTGAAGCTTTCTTT.